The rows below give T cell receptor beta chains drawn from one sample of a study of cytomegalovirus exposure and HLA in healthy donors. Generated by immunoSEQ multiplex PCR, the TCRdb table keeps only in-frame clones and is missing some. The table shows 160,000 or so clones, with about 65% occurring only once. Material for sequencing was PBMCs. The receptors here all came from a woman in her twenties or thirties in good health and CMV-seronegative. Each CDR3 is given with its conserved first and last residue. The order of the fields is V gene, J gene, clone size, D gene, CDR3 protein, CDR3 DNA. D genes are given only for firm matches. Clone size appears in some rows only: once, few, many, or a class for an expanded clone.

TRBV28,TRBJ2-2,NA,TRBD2,CASSSRLAGVAGELFF,TGTGCCAGCAGTTCCAGACTAGCGGGAGTCGCCGGGGAGCTGTTTTTT
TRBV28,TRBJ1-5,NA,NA,CASSTGTIQPQHF,TGTGCCAGCAGCACAGGGACAATACAGCCCCAGCATTTT
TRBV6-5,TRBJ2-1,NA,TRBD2,CASSSTSGRHNEQFF,TGTGCCAGCAGTTCGACTAGCGGGCGACACAATGAGCAGTTCTTC
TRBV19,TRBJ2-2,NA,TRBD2,CASSISSGNTGELFF,TGTGCCAGTAGTATATCTAGCGGGAACACCGGGGAGCTGTTTTTT
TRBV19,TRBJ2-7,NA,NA,CASSIRGVLGEQYF,TGTGCCAGTAGTATCCGGGGTGTTCTTGGCGAGCAGTACTTC
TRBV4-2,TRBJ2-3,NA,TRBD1,CASSQDPGGSTDTQYF,TGTGCCAGCAGCCAAGATCCAGGGGGAAGCACAGATACGCAGTATTTT
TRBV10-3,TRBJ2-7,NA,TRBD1,CAISATGDEQYF,TGTGCCATCAGCGCGACAGGGGACGAGCAGTACTTC
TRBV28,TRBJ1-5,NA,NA,CASSGADLSNQPQHF,TGTGCCAGCAGTGGGGCAGATCTTAGCAATCAGCCCCAGCATTTT
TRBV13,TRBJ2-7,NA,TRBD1,CASSLGQGVISYEQYF,TGTGCCAGCAGCTTGGGACAGGGGGTTATATCCTACGAGCAGTACTTC
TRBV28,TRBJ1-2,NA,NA,CATRLPEHYGYTF,TGTGCCACACGGCTGCCGGAGCACTATGGCTACACCTTC
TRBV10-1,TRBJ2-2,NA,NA,CASSAAVGTGTGELFF,TGCGCCAGCAGTGCCGCAGTAGGAACGGGTACCGGGGAGCTGTTTTTT
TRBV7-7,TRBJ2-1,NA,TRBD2,CASSLLAGPYNEQFF,TGTGCCAGCAGCTTGTTAGCGGGTCCCTACAATGAGCAGTTCTTC
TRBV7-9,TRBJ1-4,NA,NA,CASSQGSTGEKLFF,TGTGCCAGCAGCCAAGGCTCAACCGGGGAAAAACTGTTTTTT
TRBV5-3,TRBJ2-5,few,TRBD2,CASELAGFQETQYF,TGTGCCAGTGAACTAGCGGGGTTCCAAGAGACCCAGTACTTC
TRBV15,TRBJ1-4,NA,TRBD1,CATSKGGLTNEKLFF,TGTGCCACCAGCAAAGGGGGCTTGACTAATGAAAAACTGTTTTTT
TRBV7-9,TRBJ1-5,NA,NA,CASSPGNQPQHF,TGTGCCAGCAGCCCGGGCAATCAGCCCCAGCATTTT
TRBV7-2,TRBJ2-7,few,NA,CASSFSRSYEQYF,TGTGCCAGCAGCTTCTCTAGATCCTACGAGCAGTACTTC
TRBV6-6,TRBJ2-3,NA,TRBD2,CASSQTSGVTDTQYF,TGTGCCAGCAGTCAAACTAGCGGGGTTACAGATACGCAGTATTTT
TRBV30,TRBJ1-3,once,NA,CAWSWGTRNTIYF,TGTGCCTGGAGTTGGGGGACAAGAAACACCATATATTTT
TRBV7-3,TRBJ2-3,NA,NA,CASSLTAHGTDTQYF,TGTGCCAGCAGCCTAACAGCTCACGGCACAGATACGCAGTATTTT
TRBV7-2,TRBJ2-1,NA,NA,CASISPYYNEQFF,TGTGCCAGCATCTCCCCCTATTACAATGAGCAGTTCTTC
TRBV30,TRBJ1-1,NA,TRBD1,CAWTGGSLNTEAFF,TGTGCCTGGACAGGGGGCAGCCTGAACACTGAAGCTTTCTTT
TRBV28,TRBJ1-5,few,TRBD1,CASYDRVSNQPQHF,TGTGCCAGCTATGACAGGGTGAGCAATCAGCCCCAGCATTTT
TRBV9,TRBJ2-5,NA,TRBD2,CASSVAASGGIETQYF,TGTGCCAGCAGCGTAGCTGCTAGCGGGGGAATAGAGACCCAGTACTTC
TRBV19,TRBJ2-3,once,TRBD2,CASQTGTSATDTQYF,TGTGCCAGTCAGACCGGGACTAGCGCCACAGATACGCAGTATTTT